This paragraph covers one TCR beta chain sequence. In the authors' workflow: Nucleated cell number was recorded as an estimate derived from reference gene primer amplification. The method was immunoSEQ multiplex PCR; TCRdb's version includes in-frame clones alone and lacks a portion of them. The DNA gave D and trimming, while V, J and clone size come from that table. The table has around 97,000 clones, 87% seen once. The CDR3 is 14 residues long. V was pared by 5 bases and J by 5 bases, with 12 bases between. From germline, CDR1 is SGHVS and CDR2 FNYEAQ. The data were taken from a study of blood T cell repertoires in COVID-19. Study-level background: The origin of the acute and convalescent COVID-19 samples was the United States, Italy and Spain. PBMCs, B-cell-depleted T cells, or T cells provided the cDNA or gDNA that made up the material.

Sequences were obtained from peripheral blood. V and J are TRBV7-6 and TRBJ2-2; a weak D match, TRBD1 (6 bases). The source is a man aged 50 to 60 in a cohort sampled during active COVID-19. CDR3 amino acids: CASSKTQGTGELFF. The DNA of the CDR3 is TGTGCCAGCAGCAAAACCCAGGGGACCGGGGAGCTGTTTTTT.